This T cell receptor beta chain originates from a study of cytomegalovirus exposure and HLA in healthy donors. PCR used 60 Vbeta primers and 13 Jbeta primers. Produced via immunoSEQ multiplex PCR; TCRdb's table is partial and in-frame only. The sample lists under 200,000 clones; about 80% were seen once. Study results and limitations: Most observed TCR sequences were rare, whereas some public TCRs were detected in many donors. Roughly even sequencing depth across donors was the assumption behind the presence/absence analyses. A prior analysis recorded that most TCR beta V segments were productive about 87% or about 30% of the time.

As for this clone: Its antigen is currently unknown.

V was clipped by 6 bases and J by 6 bases, with 12 bases between them. The CDR3 spans 13 residues. Germline CDR1 reads SGHRS; CDR2 reads YFSETQ. This clonotype was sampled from a woman aged 45 to 65 in good health and CMV-seronegative. Sequenced input: PBMCs. The V gene is TRBV5-1, the J gene TRBJ2-2; D uncertain. CDR3 coding DNA: TGCGCCAGCACCCTGCCGGCGGCCGGGGAGCTGTTTTTT. Translated, it gives CASTLPAAGELFF. The full variable domain, with the rest looked up from reference TRBV5-1 and TRBJ2-2, is KAGVTQTPRYLIKTRGQQVTLSCSPISGHRSVSWYQQTPGQGLQFLFEYFSETQRNKGNFPGRFSGRQFSNSRSEMNVSTLELGDSALYLCASTLPAAGELFFGEGSRLTVL.